Below, 27 T cell receptor beta chains from the same sample are listed, as sequenced in a study of T cells in localized non-small cell lung cancer. Produced via immunoSEQ multiplex PCR; TCRdb's table is partial and in-frame only. This table has fewer than 90,000 clones, around 82% appearing once. The sample was PBMCs, taken before any cancer treatment. The receptors were gathered from a man aged 40-75 years with stage II squamous cell lung carcinoma.

The chain is built from TRBV7-2 and TRBJ1-3; 7 nucleotides align to TRBD1. V shed 0 bases and J 4 bases; nucleotides not matched to a gene: 6. The CDR3 is 16 amino acids. The germline V gene has CDR1 SGHTA and CDR2 FQGNSA. The chain's CDR3 is CASSLAGRGTGNTIYF. DNA for the CDR3: TGTGCCAGCAGCTTAGCCGGCAGGGGGACAGGAAACACCATATATTTT.

The CDR3 DNA is TGTGCCAGCAGCCCAGCGATCACCGGGGAGCTGTTTTTT. Protein sequence: CASSPAITGELFF. V gene TRBV7-2 combines with J gene TRBJ2-2; D unclear. With 5 bases removed from V and 4 bases from J, the gap between germline ends came to 8 bases. This CDR3 is 13 amino acids long. The germline CDR1 and CDR2 sequences are SGHTA and FQGNSA.

To note about this clone: Other DNA variants within this sample encode the same CDR3. The chain recombines TRBV30 with TRBJ1-2; 8 bases align to TRBD1. The germline CDR1 and CDR2 sequences are GTSNPN and SVGIG (reference sequence). With 4 bases clipped from V and 8 bases from J, the junction kept 6 bases outside the gene matches. The CDR3 length is 12 residues. The CDR3 coding sequence is TGTGCCTGGACCGGACAGGGATACGGCTACACCTTC. This sequence encodes CAWTGQGYGYTF. Looking up the rest from reference TRBV30 and TRBJ1-2 gives the full variable domain: SQTIHQWPATLVQPVGSPLSLECTVEGTSNPNLYWYRQAAGRGLQLLFYSVGIGQISSEVPQNLSASRPQDRQFILSSKKLLLSDSGFYLCAWTGQGYGYTFGSGTRLTVV.

V gene TRBV5-6 combines with J gene TRBJ1-1; D is unresolved. The germline gives CDR1 SGHDT, CDR2 YYEEEE. Between the trimmed V and J ends, which lost 0 bases and 1 base, there was a span of 13 bases. The CDR3 contains 16 residues. CDR3 nucleotides: TGTGCCAGCAGCTTGGCCCTCGGGATGACGAACACTGAAGCTTTCTTT. Protein: CASSLALGMTNTEAFF.

This clone was counted only a few times. The chain carries TRBV9 and TRBJ2-1, with 11 positions matching TRBD2. The CDR3 covers 18 residues. V was pared by 0 bases and J by 2 bases, with 7 bases of the junction left unmatched. Germline V gene lookup returns CDR1 SGDLS and CDR2 YYNGEE. CDR3 sequence reads: CASSVEDSGGAPYNEQFF. The CDR3, as DNA: TGTGCCAGCAGCGTAGAAGATAGCGGGGGGGCCCCCTACAATGAGCAGTTCTTC.

The chain joins TRBV5-5 to TRBJ2-7; D tentatively reads TRBD1 or TRBD2 (5 bases each). Trimming took off 3 bases at V and 5 bases at J, with 9 bases between the two ends. The CDR3 is 12 amino acids. Germline loops: CDR1 SGHKS, CDR2 YYEKEE (reference sequence). DNA of the CDR3: TGTGCCAGCAGCTCCGGGGCGCACGAGCAGTACTTC. Its protein is CASSSGAHEQYF.

This clone has only one observation. Other DNA sequences within the sample encode an identical CDR3. The chain joins TRBV7-2 to TRBJ2-2; 11 nucleotides match TRBD2. CDR1 is SGHTA, CDR2 FQGNSA, per germline. With V trimmed by 1 base and J by 1 base, 2 bases remained unmatched. The CDR3 contains 17 residues. DNA for the CDR3: TGTGCCAGCAGCTTAGGGCTAGCGGGAGGGAACACCGGGGAGCTGTTTTTT. Translation gives CASSLGLAGGNTGELFF.

The chain recombines TRBV4-1 with TRBJ1-1; 9 nucleotides agree with TRBD1. In germline, CDR1 is MGHRA, CDR2 YSYEKL. V shed 5 bases, J shed 5 bases, and the junction held 6 bases outside the gene matches. The CDR3 length is 14 residues. Here the CDR3 DNA reads TGCGCCAGCAGCTTAGACAGGGGGGCGACTGAAGCTTTCTTT. This encodes CASSLDRGATEAFF.

This chain uses TRBV9 with TRBJ2-7, with D perhaps matching TRBD1 (6 bases). This CDR3 is 15 amino acids long. Germline CDR1 and CDR2: SGDLS and YYNGEE. V was cut by 0 bases and J by 4 bases, with 14 bases left in between. Here the CDR3 DNA reads TGTGCCAGCAGCGTAGGTGGGGGCGCCATATACGAGCAGTACTTC. Protein sequence: CASSVGGGAIYEQYF.

J is TRBJ2-7 and V is TRBV5-1; TRBD2 might be the D (5 bases). CDR3 length: 13 residues. From germline, CDR1 is SGHRS and CDR2 YFSETQ. The V gene lost 2 bases and the J gene lost 6 bases, with 12 bases spanning the gap. CDR3 nucleotides: TGCGCCAGCAGCTTCACGGGAAACGGCGAGCAGTACTTC. It encodes CASSFTGNGEQYF.

The chain is built from TRBV20-1 and TRBJ2-7, with TRBD2 matching 7 bases. J lost 7 bases, V lost 3 bases, and 3 bases had no gene match. The CDR3 is made up of 11 amino acids. Germline V lookup: CDR1 DFQATT, CDR2 SNEGSKA (reference sequence). CDR3 in DNA: TGCAGTGCTAGTCCCGGGGGGGAGCAGTACTTC. Translation: CSASPGGEQYF.

This clone has a single count. V usage is TRBV2 and J usage is TRBJ2-3; a possible D gene is TRBD2 (5 bases). V lost 6 bases to trimming and J lost 8 bases, with 12 bases between them. Per the germline V gene, CDR1 is SNHLY and CDR2 is FYNNEI. The CDR3 loop spans 12 amino acids. Written as DNA, the CDR3 is TGTGCCAGCAGATCAGGTGGAGGTACGCAGTATTTT. Translating it yields CASRSGGGTQYF. Complete variable domain (other parts from reference TRBV2 and TRBJ2-3): EPEVTQTPSHQVTQMGQEVILRCVPISNHLYFYWYRQILGQKVEFLVSFYNNEISEKSEIFDDQFSVERPDGSNFTLKIRSTKLEDSAMYFCASRSGGGTQYFGPGTRLTVL.

This clone showed up just once. The gene calls are TRBV28 and TRBJ1-1, with 8 bases fitting TRBD1. Germline values: CDR1 MDHEN, CDR2 SYDVKM. The CDR3 length is 15 residues. The junction had 5 bases not matched to a gene; V was cut back by 5 bases and J by 0 bases. CDR3: CASSTQGAMNTEAFF. CDR3 in DNA: TGTGCCAGCAGTACCCAGGGGGCGATGAACACTGAAGCTTTCTTT.

This clone was seen a single time. The chain links TRBV7-9 to TRBJ1-2, with D possibly being TRBD1 (5 bases). Germline V gene sequence: CDR1 SEHNR, CDR2 FQNEAQ (reference sequence). Trimming shortened V by 1 base and J by 8 bases, and 26 bases separated the two germline ends. The CDR3 is made up of 18 amino acids. The CDR3 reads CASSLGWAGKWMGGGYTF. The CDR3, as DNA: TGTGCCAGCAGCTTAGGATGGGCAGGGAAGTGGATGGGCGGAGGCTACACCTTC.

This clone has only one observation. The CDR3 DNA reads TGTGCCAGCAGCGCTGGGCCTTACACAGATACGCAGTATTTT. Its translation: CASSAGPYTDTQYF. The chain carries TRBV11-3 and TRBJ2-3; D uncertain. The V gene lost 5 bases and the J gene lost 2 bases, with 11 bases spanning the gap. This CDR3 region has 14 residues. Germline assignment: CDR1 SGHNT and CDR2 YENEEA.

This chain connects TRBV7-8 to TRBJ2-7, with D maybe TRBD2 (5 bases). This CDR3 has 16 amino acids. Trimming took 1 base from V and 7 from J, leaving 20 bases between them. CDR1 and CDR2 (germline): SGHVS, FQNEAQ. CDR3 sequence (DNA): TGTGCCAGCAGCTTAGTAGGGCGAGGACCCGGGATTGAGCAGTACTTC. This translates into CASSLVGRGPGIEQYF.

The chain recombines TRBV28 with TRBJ1-2, with 11 bases aligning to TRBD1. The V segment lost 4 bases and the J segment 4 bases; nucleotides outside the gene matches: 2. The CDR3 has 14 residues. Germline V gives CDR1 MDHEN, CDR2 SYDVKM. For the CDR3, the DNA is TGTGCCAGCAGTTCCGGGACAGGGGGCTATGGCTACACCTTC. It codes for CASSSGTGGYGYTF.

This chain connects TRBV5-6 to TRBJ2-5; tentatively, D is TRBD2 (7 bases). The J call may be incorrect, as the DNA end agrees better with TRBJ2-7. The CDR3 is 16 residues long. CDR1 and CDR2 from the germline V gene are SGHDT and YYEEEE. CDR3 sequence: CASSSRGGVYSYEQYF. CDR3 nucleotides: TGTGCCAGCAGCTCGAGGGGGGGAGTGTACTCCTACGAGCAGTACTTC.

The V and J genes are TRBV18 and TRBJ2-2, with 8 bases fitting TRBD2. The V and J ends lost 4 bases and 7 bases, in that order; junction bases with no gene match: 5. CDR1 is KGHSH and CDR2 is LQKENI in the germline V gene. The CDR3 loop spans 14 amino acids. The CDR3 region has the DNA TGTGCCAGCTCACTGTGGACTAGCATCGGGGAGCTGTTTTTT. Amino acid sequence: CASSLWTSIGELFF.

CDR3 nucleotide sequence: TGTGCCAGTAGTGAGGGACTAGCGGGAGTTCATTACGAGCAGTACTTC. Its protein is CASSEGLAGVHYEQYF. The chain combines TRBV19 with TRBJ2-7, with 14 bases identical to TRBD2. The CDR3 is 16 residues long. V dropped 5 bases and J dropped 4; count of bases not matched to a gene: 7. Germline loops: CDR1 LNHDA, CDR2 SQIVND (reference sequence).

This clone occurred once. V is TRBV9 and J is TRBJ1-6, with TRBD1 as a possible D gene (6 bases). Germline assignment: CDR1 SGDLS and CDR2 YYNGEE. The CDR3 is 15 amino acids. Trimming shortened V by 3 bases and J by 7 bases, and 14 bases separated the two germline ends. In DNA form, the CDR3 reads TGTGCCAGCAGCGCCATGGGGGCGGAGAATTCACCCCTCCACTTT. Its translation is CASSAMGAENSPLHF. The full variable domain, in which reference TRBV9 and TRBJ1-6 provide the parts outside the CDR3, is DSGVTQTPKHLITATGQRVTLRCSPRSGDLSVYWYQQSLDQGLQFLIQYYNGEERAKGNILERFSAQQFPDLHSELNLSSLELGDSALYFCASSAMGAENSPLHFGNGTRLTVT.

V usage is TRBV2 and J usage is TRBJ1-2; no clear D gene. Germline assignment: CDR1 SNHLY and CDR2 FYNNEI. V lost 8 bases, J lost 8 bases, and 18 bases lay in between. The CDR3 is made up of 13 amino acids. The CDR3 DNA sequence: TGTGCCAGCTGGGGTGGGAGGGTTGGAGGCTACACCTTC. Translation gives CASWGGRVGGYTF.

This chain links TRBV5-3 with TRBJ2-1; D possibly corresponds to TRBD2 (6 bases). TRBV5-3 counts as an open reading frame of uncertain function. The CDR3 has 13 residues. Trimming removed 2 bases from V and 10 bases from J, with 13 bases in between. The DNA for the CDR3 is TGTGCCAGAAGCTTATCTAGGGCGGGAGAGCAGTTCTTC. Its translation is CARSLSRAGEQFF.

The chain employs TRBV6-5 and TRBJ2-1, with D perhaps matching TRBD2 (5 bases). V lost 7 bases to trimming and J lost 10 bases, with 17 bases between them. This CDR3 has 13 amino acids. Germline assignment: CDR1 MNHEY and CDR2 SVGAGI. The CDR3 DNA sequence: TGTGCCAGCAACGAGGGAGTATCTGTCGAGCAGTTCTTC. It yields the protein CASNEGVSVEQFF.

The chain combines TRBV28 with TRBJ1-6; D unresolved. Trimming took off 7 bases at V and 6 bases at J, with 13 bases between the two ends. CDR1 is MDHEN and CDR2 is SYDVKM in the germline V gene. The CDR3 runs 14 residues. CDR3 sequence reads: CASTLPGFNSPLHF. The DNA for the CDR3 is TGTGCCAGCACCCTCCCGGGATTTAATTCACCCCTCCACTTT.

This rearrangement joins TRBV7-2 to TRBJ2-3; 7 bases map to TRBD1. Germline CDR1 is SGHTA and CDR2 is FQGNSA. The CDR3 consists of 14 residues. The V segment lost 5 bases and the J segment 7 bases; nucleotides outside the gene matches: 9. CDR3 sequence: CASSQQGLVNTQYF. The CDR3 coding sequence is TGTGCCAGCAGCCAACAGGGGCTAGTAAATACGCAGTATTTT.

This clone was counted a few times. The rearrangement links TRBV7-2 to TRBJ2-1, with TRBD1 matching 7 bases. Germline V gene sequence: CDR1 SGHTA, CDR2 FQGNSA. The CDR3 totals 13 residues. The trim removed 8 bases at V and 10 bases at J, leaving 11 bases unmatched. The CDR3 loop reads CASVRSGGIEQFF. The CDR3 DNA follows: TGTGCCAGCGTACGCTCAGGGGGTATCGAGCAGTTCTTC.